One and the same sample provided the 7 T cell receptor beta chains below, sequenced in a study of T cells after yellow fever vaccination. TCRdb used MiXCR to reprocess the 5' RACE reads, holding one entry per CDR3 protein. Of under 200,000 distinct CDR3 sequences in the sample, about 10% are singletons; the top ten hold 30% to 45%. Specimen: CD8+ T cells sorted from PBMCs, collected 15 days after the yellow fever booster vaccination. Source of these receptors: a man aged 18 to 29 who received the YFV17D yellow fever vaccine.

This clonotype occurred a few times. V and J are TRBV12-3 or TRBV12-4 and TRBJ2-7; TRBD1 matches 7 bases. The J segment lost 2 bases and the V segment lost 3 bases, leaving 4 bases of the junction unmatched. This CDR3 spans 14 amino acids. The CDR3 is CASSFDRAAYEQYF. CDR3 coding DNA: TGTGCCAGCAGTTTTGACAGGGCCGCCTACGAGCAGTACTTC.

The chain combines TRBV4-2 with TRBJ1-5, with 8 bases matching TRBD1. The V gene end was trimmed by 0 bases and the J gene end by 2 bases; junction bases not matched to a gene: 9. The V gene's germline CDR1 is LGHNA and CDR2 YNFKEQ. This CDR3 region has 18 residues. The CDR3 DNA is TGTGCCAGCAGCCAAGAACAGGGGGGGGTGTCCGGCAATCAGCCCCAGCATTTT. Translated, it gives CASSQEQGGVSGNQPQHF.

This clonotype was seen ten or more times. V and J are TRBV4-1 and TRBJ2-2; tentative D call: TRBD2 (7 bases). V dropped 4 bases and J dropped 0 bases, with 12 bases sitting between them. The CDR3 length is 16 residues. Germline V gene sequence: CDR1 MGHRA, CDR2 YSYEKL. The CDR3 protein is CASSPPGGPNTGELFF. The DNA of the CDR3 is TGCGCCAGCAGCCCCCCCGGGGGGCCGAACACCGGGGAGCTGTTTTTT.

This clonotype turned up a few times. V usage is TRBV27 and J usage is TRBJ2-1; possibly TRBD1 for D (6 bases). V was cut by 3 bases and J by 7 bases, with 13 bases left in between. The CDR3 has 14 amino acids. CDR1 MNHEY and CDR2 SMNVEV come from the germline V gene (reference sequence). For the CDR3, the DNA is TGTGCCAGCAGTTTGGCAGGGGCGCTAAATGAGCAGTTCTTC. Amino acids: CASSLAGALNEQFF.

Ten or more counts support this clonotype. The genes are TRBV28 and TRBJ2-1; no clear D. The length of the CDR3 is 12 residues. Germline CDR1 reads MDHEN; CDR2 reads SYDVKM. V lost 7 bases, J lost 5 bases, and 9 bases lay in between. This CDR3 is CASMWGNNEQFF. The CDR3 DNA follows: TGTGCCAGCATGTGGGGAAACAATGAGCAGTTCTTC. Drawing the rest from reference TRBV28 and TRBJ2-1, the complete variable domain is DVKVTQSSRYLVKRTGEKVFLECVQDMDHENMFWYRQDPGLGLRLIYFSYDVKMKEKGDIPEGYSVSREKKERFSLILESASTNQTSMYLCASMWGNNEQFFGPGTRLTVL.

The chain couples TRBV4-1 to TRBJ1-2; 7 nucleotides agree with TRBD1. The V gene end was trimmed by 2 bases and the J gene end by 6 bases; junction bases not matched to a gene: 15. The V gene's germline CDR1 is MGHRA and CDR2 YSYEKL. The CDR3 consists of 17 residues. The CDR3 reads CASSQKTRLQGRNGYTF. For the CDR3, the DNA is TGCGCCAGCAGCCAAAAGACTCGCTTACAGGGGAGGAATGGCTACACCTTC.

The V gene is TRBV6-6, the J gene TRBJ2-7; the match to TRBD2 covers 7 bases. Germline assignment: CDR1 MNHNY and CDR2 SVGAGI (reference sequence). The CDR3 has 14 residues. With 4 bases clipped from V and 4 bases from J, the junction kept 7 bases outside the gene matches. This chain's CDR3 is CASSLTGGGYEQYV. CDR3 in DNA: TGTGCCAGCAGTTTAACGGGGGGAGGTTACGAGCAGTACGTC.